The 5 T cell receptor beta chains below come from one sample, sequenced in a study of early T cells in non-severe SARS-CoV-2 infection (dated by TCRdb to the early 2020s). Libraries were built with 5' RACE. Sequencing was performed on a NextSeq 500. The public reads were reprocessed in TCRdb via fastp at Q25 and MiXCR, keeping in-frame beta chains. Under each unique CDR3 protein, matching rows form one entry showing the most common genes and DNA. The sample records around 84,000 distinct CDR3 sequences, roughly 14% of which are singletons. The top ten clonotypes cover more than 6.5% of the sample. Material: whole blood. The source is an adult who was a healthcare worker with PCR-confirmed SARS-CoV-2 infection or an uninfected control (not recorded which).

This clonotype was counted ten times or more. The chain combines TRBV3-1 with TRBJ2-4; D call uncertain. Trimming removed 2 bases from V and 5 bases from J, with 4 bases in between. CDR1 is LGHDT and CDR2 is YNNKEL in the germline V gene (reference sequence). This CDR3 comprises 12 residues. This CDR3 reads CASSQLQNIQYF. The CDR3 DNA reads as TGTGCCAGCAGCCAACTCCAAAACATTCAGTACTTC.

The chain is built from TRBV5-1 and TRBJ2-7; D possibly corresponds to TRBD1 (5 bases). V lost 0 bases and J lost 4, with 14 bases in between. Looked up from germline, CDR1 is SGHRS and CDR2 is YFSETQ. The CDR3 consists of 15 residues. The CDR3: CASSLEGRASYEQYF. CDR3 in DNA: TGCGCCAGCAGCTTGGAGGGCAGGGCAAGTTACGAGCAGTACTTC.

This clonotype was detected a few times. The chain combines TRBV29-1 with TRBJ2-7; D is undetermined. This CDR3 is built from 13 residues. CDR1 and CDR2 from the germline V gene are SQVTM and ANQGSEA. V was trimmed by 6 bases and J by 2 bases, leaving 14 bases between them. The CDR3 loop reads CSVTDRNPYEQYF. The DNA of the CDR3 is TGCAGCGTGACTGACCGAAATCCCTACGAGCAGTACTTC.

This clonotype was seen at least ten times. The gene calls are TRBV20-1 and TRBJ2-7, with D possibly TRBD2 on 5 matching bases. CDR3 size: 15 residues. V gave up 0 bases and J gave up 2 bases, with 14 bases separating them. Germline V CDR1 and CDR2: DFQATT, SNEGSKA (reference sequence). The chain's CDR3 is CSARDPPAGAYEQYF. CDR3 in DNA: TGCAGTGCTAGAGATCCTCCAGCCGGGGCCTACGAGCAGTACTTC.

Many counts were recorded for this clonotype. The chain joins TRBV29-1 to TRBJ1-1; 8 positions agree with TRBD1. Germline V gene data show CDR1 as SQVTM and CDR2 as ANQGSEA. The V gene end was trimmed by 7 bases and the J gene end by 0 bases; junction bases not matched to a gene: 4. CDR3 length: 13 amino acids. CDR3 region: CSGTGPLNTEAFF. The CDR3 DNA follows: TGCAGCGGGACAGGGCCGTTGAACACTGAAGCTTTCTTT.